A selection of T cell receptor beta chains follows, all from one sample in a study of cytomegalovirus exposure and HLA in healthy donors. Assay used: immunoSEQ multiplex PCR; TCRdb lists only in-frame clones, some missing. The profile shows roughly 100,000 clones, about 80% of them singletons. Sequencing was performed on PBMCs. These receptor sequences come from a male donor in good health and CMV-seropositive. Both conserved end residues are part of each CDR3. A D gene is named only where the DNA matches it firmly. Not every row has a clone size; where given, it reads once, few, many or a size class.

v_call	d_call	j_call	clone_size	cdr3_aa	cdr3_nt
TRBV4-1	-	TRBJ1-2	-	CASSQGFGNYGYTF	TGCGCCAGCAGCCAAGGATTCGGGAACTATGGCTACACCTTC
TRBV18	-	TRBJ1-1	-	CASSPQEGNTEAFF	TGTGCCAGCTCACCTCAAGAGGGGAACACTGAAGCTTTCTTT
TRBV14	-	TRBJ1-2	-	CASSPLQGAYGYTF	TGTGCCAGCAGCCCCCTCCAGGGTGCTTATGGCTACACCTTC
TRBV30	-	TRBJ1-1	-	CAWSERTGYTEAFF	TGTGCCTGGAGTGAGAGGACTGGCTACACTGAAGCTTTCTTT
TRBV6-1	-	TRBJ1-5	once	CASSQFPRLGQPQHF	TGTGCCAGCAGTCAGTTCCCGAGACTGGGTCAGCCCCAGCATTTT
TRBV5-4	TRBD2	TRBJ2-5	-	CASSLATSGGEETQYF	TGTGCCAGCAGCTTGGCCACCAGCGGGGGTGAAGAGACCCAGTACTTC
TRBV4-1	-	TRBJ1-4	-	CASSLDRTTTNEKLFF	TGCGCCAGCAGCCTCGACAGGACGACAACTAATGAAAAACTGTTTTTT
TRBV4-3	-	TRBJ2-5	-	CASSQDRVKTQYF	TGCGCCAGCAGCCAAGACAGGGTGAAGACCCAGTACTTC
TRBV4-2	-	TRBJ1-2	-	CASSQDAGQGFYGYTF	TGTGCCAGCAGCCAAGATGCCGGGCAGGGGTTCTATGGCTACACCTTC
TRBV19	TRBD1	TRBJ1-6	-	CASSLLGQGRSPLHF	TGTGCCAGTAGTCTTCTCGGACAGGGGAGGTCACCCCTCCACTTT
TRBV11-2	-	TRBJ1-2	-	CASSLGTVSGGYTF	TGTGCCAGCAGCTTAGGGACCGTATCGGGAGGCTACACCTTC
TRBV4-1	-	TRBJ1-2	-	CASSGVRQYSNYGYTF	TGCGCCAGCAGCGGAGTAAGACAGTATTCTAACTATGGCTACACCTTC
TRBV5-1	TRBD1	TRBJ1-6	few	CASRVPGQGNSPLHF	TGCGCCAGCAGGGTACCGGGACAGGGCAATTCACCCCTCCACTTT
TRBV18	-	TRBJ1-1	-	CASSPQGLNTEAFF	TGTGCCAGCTCACCACAGGGGTTGAACACTGAAGCTTTCTTT
TRBV15	TRBD1	TRBJ1-1	few	CATRGDRELNTEAFF	TGTGCCACCAGAGGGGACAGGGAACTGAACACTGAAGCTTTCTTT
TRBV4-1	TRBD2	TRBJ2-2	-	CASSLGLAGLDTGELFF	TGCGCCAGCAGCCTGGGACTAGCGGGGCTGGACACCGGGGAGCTGTTTTTT
TRBV19	-	TRBJ1-5	-	CASSERVQPQHF	TGTGCCAGTAGTGAGAGGGTTCAGCCCCAGCATTTT
TRBV6-5	TRBD1	TRBJ1-3	once	CASSWGTGTSGNTIYF	TGTGCCAGCAGTTGGGGGACAGGCACCTCTGGAAACACCATATATTTT
TRBV29-1	TRBD1	TRBJ2-5	-	CSALIDRAGQYF	TGCAGCGCCTTAATCGACAGGGCAGGCCAGTACTTC
TRBV11-2	-	TRBJ2-1	-	CASSKGGGSSYNEQFF	TGTGCCAGCAGCAAAGGGGGGGGAAGCTCCTACAATGAGCAGTTCTTC
TRBV7-9	-	TRBJ2-7	few	CASSPGTGGEQYF	TGTGCCAGCAGCCCAGGGACTGGTGGCGAGCAGTACTTC
TRBV4-1	TRBD1	TRBJ1-2	few	CASSQEPGQGATGYGYTF	TGCGCCAGCAGCCAAGAGCCGGGACAGGGGGCTACGGGCTATGGCTACACCTTC
TRBV5-1	TRBD1	TRBJ2-3	-	CASSSRGQGRADTQYF	TGCGCCAGCAGCTCCCGGGGACAGGGGAGGGCAGATACGCAGTATTTT
TRBV4-3	-	TRBJ1-2	-	CASSQDSRGSNYGYTF	TGCGCCAGCAGCCAAGATTCACGCGGCTCTAACTATGGCTACACCTTC
TRBV6-1	-	TRBJ1-1	-	CASSETWQRNTEAFF	TGTGCCAGCAGTGAAACGTGGCAGCGGAACACTGAAGCTTTCTTT
TRBV4-3	TRBD1	TRBJ2-3	once	CASSQEAGTGSDTQYF	TGCGCCAGCAGCCAAGAGGCCGGGACAGGTTCAGATACGCAGTATTTT
TRBV19	-	TRBJ2-7	-	CASGPHSYEQYF	TGTGCAAGTGGCCCACACTCCTACGAGCAGTACTTC
TRBV7-2	-	TRBJ1-2	once	CASSLGSYGYTF	TGTGCCAGCAGCTTAGGCAGCTATGGCTACACCTTC
TRBV19	-	TRBJ2-1	-	CASRGGSPNNEQFF	TGTGCCAGTAGAGGGGGATCTCCTAACAATGAGCAGTTCTTC
TRBV4-1	-	TRBJ2-5	-	CASSSDRGGQETQYF	TGCGCCAGCAGCTCAGATAGGGGGGGACAAGAGACCCAGTACTTC
TRBV7-8	TRBD1	TRBJ2-2	-	CASSSDREVRTGELFF	TGTGCCAGCAGCAGTGACAGGGAAGTAAGAACCGGGGAGCTGTTTTTT
TRBV7-9	-	TRBJ1-1	-	CASSPLGTEAFF	TGTGCCAGCAGCCCACTCGGGACTGAAGCTTTCTTT
TRBV5-4	-	TRBJ2-7	-	CASSSPHGVPYEQYF	TGTGCCAGCAGCTCCCCCCACGGGGTACCCTACGAGCAGTACTTC
TRBV6-5	-	TRBJ1-3	-	CASSYSLRAGNTIYF	TGTGCCAGCAGTTACAGCCTCAGGGCCGGAAACACCATATATTTT
TRBV18	-	TRBJ2-7	-	CASSLSSYEQYF	TGTGCCAGCTCCCTCAGCTCCTACGAGCAGTACTTC
TRBV29-1	-	TRBJ1-4	-	CSIRGTNEKLFF	TGCAGCATCAGAGGAACTAATGAAAAACTGTTTTTT
TRBV4-2	-	TRBJ2-5	-	CASSPLGAPGSAQYF	TGTGCCAGCAGCCCCCTGGGGGCGCCCGGTTCGGCCCAGTACTTC
TRBV5-1	TRBD1	TRBJ2-7	-	CASSRTGYPEQYF	TGCGCCAGCAGCCGGACAGGTTATCCCGAGCAGTACTTC
TRBV5-8	TRBD2	TRBJ2-3	-	CASSLAVTSGGEADTQYF	TGTGCCAGCAGCTTGGCCGTTACTAGCGGGGGCGAAGCAGATACGCAGTATTTT
TRBV20-1	-	TRBJ2-5	-	CSARDQETQYF	TGCAGTGCTAGAGATCAGGAGACCCAGTACTTC
TRBV7-9	TRBD2	TRBJ2-3	-	CASSLTSGGTDTQYF	TGTGCCAGCAGCCTGACTAGCGGGGGCACAGATACGCAGTATTTT
TRBV5-1	-	TRBJ1-6	-	CASSLSTGNSPLHF	TGCGCCAGCAGCTTGTCGACAGGCAATTCACCCCTCCACTTT
TRBV6-5	TRBD2	TRBJ2-5	-	CASSYAGGVVETQYF	TGTGCCAGCAGTTACGCGGGGGGAGTGGTAGAGACCCAGTACTTC
TRBV15	TRBD1	TRBJ1-1	-	CATSRDVTGLRAFF	TGTGCCACCAGCAGAGATGTGACAGGGCTCCGAGCTTTCTTT
TRBV13	-	TRBJ2-1	-	CASSLPGEQFF	TGTGCCAGCAGCTTGCCGGGTGAGCAGTTCTTC
TRBV4-2	-	TRBJ2-7	-	CASSQEGAGSYEQYF	TGTGCCAGCAGCCAAGAAGGCGCGGGGTCCTACGAGCAGTACTTC
TRBV6-6	-	TRBJ2-3	-	CASCFSETGNTQYF	TGTGCCAGCTGCTTTAGCGAGACGGGAAATACGCAGTATTTT
TRBV14	-	TRBJ1-4	-	CASSQESWGGSEKLFF	TGTGCCAGCAGCCAAGAGTCATGGGGAGGGAGCGAAAAACTGTTTTTT
TRBV7-9	-	TRBJ2-2	-	CASSSGGATGELFF	TGTGCCAGCAGCTCGGGCGGGGCCACCGGGGAGCTGTTTTTT
TRBV7-2	TRBD1	TRBJ1-1	-	CASSSGQDTEAFF	TGTGCCAGCAGCTCCGGACAGGACACTGAAGCTTTCTTT